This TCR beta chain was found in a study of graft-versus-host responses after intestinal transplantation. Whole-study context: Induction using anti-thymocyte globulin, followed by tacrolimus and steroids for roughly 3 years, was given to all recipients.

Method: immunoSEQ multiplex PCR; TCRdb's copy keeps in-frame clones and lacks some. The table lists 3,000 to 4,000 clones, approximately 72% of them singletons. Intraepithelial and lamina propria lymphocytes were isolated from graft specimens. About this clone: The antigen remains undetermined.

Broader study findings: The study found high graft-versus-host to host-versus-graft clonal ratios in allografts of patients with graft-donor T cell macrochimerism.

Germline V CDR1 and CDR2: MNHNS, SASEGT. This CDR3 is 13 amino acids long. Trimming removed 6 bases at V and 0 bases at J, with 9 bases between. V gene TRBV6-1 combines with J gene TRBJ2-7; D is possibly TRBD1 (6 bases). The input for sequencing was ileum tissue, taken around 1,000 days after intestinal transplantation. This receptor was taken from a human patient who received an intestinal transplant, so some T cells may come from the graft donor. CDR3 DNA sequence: TGTGCCAGCAGAGGACAGAGCTCCTACGAGCAGTACTTC. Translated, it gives CASRGQSSYEQYF.